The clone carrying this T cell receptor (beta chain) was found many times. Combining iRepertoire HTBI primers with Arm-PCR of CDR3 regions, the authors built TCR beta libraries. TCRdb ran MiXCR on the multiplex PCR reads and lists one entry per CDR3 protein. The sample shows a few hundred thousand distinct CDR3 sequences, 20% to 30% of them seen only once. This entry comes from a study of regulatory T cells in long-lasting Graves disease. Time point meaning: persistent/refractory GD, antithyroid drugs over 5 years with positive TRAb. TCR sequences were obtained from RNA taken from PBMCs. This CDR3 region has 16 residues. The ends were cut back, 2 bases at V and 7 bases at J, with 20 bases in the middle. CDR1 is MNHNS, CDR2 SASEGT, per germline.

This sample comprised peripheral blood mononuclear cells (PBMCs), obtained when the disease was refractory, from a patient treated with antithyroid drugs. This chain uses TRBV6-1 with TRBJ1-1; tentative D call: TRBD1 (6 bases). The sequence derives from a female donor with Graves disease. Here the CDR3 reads CASSEWGGADNNEAFF. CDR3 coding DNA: TGTGCCAGCAGTGAATGGGGGGGCGCGGATAATAATGAAGCTTTCTTT.